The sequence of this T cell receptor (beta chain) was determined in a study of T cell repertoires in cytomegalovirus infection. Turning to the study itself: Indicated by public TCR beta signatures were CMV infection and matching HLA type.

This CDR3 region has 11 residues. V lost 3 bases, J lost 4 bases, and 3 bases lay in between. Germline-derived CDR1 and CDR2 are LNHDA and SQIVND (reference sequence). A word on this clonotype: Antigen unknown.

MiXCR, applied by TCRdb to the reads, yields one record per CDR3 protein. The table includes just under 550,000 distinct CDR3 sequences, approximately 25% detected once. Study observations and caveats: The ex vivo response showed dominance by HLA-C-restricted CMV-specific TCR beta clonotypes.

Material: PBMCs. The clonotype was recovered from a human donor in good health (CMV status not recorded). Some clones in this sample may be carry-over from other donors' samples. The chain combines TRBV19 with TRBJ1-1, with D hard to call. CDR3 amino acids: CASSITTEAFF. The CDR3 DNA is TGTGCCAGTAGTATCACCACTGAAGCTTTCTTT.